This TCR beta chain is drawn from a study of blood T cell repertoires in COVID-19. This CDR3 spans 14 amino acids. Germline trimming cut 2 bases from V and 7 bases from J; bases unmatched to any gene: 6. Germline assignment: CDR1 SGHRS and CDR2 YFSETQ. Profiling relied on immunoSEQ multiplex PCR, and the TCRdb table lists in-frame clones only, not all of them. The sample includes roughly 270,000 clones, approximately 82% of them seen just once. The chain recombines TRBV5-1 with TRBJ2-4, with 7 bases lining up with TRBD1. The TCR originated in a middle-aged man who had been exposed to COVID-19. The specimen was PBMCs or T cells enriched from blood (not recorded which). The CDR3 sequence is CASSFGQAGNIQYF. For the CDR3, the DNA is TGCGCCAGCAGCTTCGGACAGGCTGGCAACATTCAGTACTTC.